This T cell receptor (beta chain) stems from a study of technical replicates of blood from several donors. V was trimmed by 7 bases and J by 4 bases, leaving 13 bases between them. The CDR3 covers 12 residues. CDR1 and CDR2 from the germline V gene are SQVTM and ANQGSEA. For this clone: The identical CDR3 is also encoded by other nucleotide sequences in the sample.

The method was immunoSEQ multiplex PCR; TCRdb's version includes in-frame clones alone and lacks a portion of them. Of around 98,000 clones listed, 90% to 96% are singletons. Input material: T cells isolated from PBMCs. The V and J genes are TRBV29-1 and TRBJ2-5; D may be TRBD2 (7 bases). The receptor was derived from a human donor in good health. In DNA form, the CDR3 reads TGCAGCGCTGGGGGGGCTGGAGAGACCCAGTACTTC. This encodes CSAGGAGETQYF.